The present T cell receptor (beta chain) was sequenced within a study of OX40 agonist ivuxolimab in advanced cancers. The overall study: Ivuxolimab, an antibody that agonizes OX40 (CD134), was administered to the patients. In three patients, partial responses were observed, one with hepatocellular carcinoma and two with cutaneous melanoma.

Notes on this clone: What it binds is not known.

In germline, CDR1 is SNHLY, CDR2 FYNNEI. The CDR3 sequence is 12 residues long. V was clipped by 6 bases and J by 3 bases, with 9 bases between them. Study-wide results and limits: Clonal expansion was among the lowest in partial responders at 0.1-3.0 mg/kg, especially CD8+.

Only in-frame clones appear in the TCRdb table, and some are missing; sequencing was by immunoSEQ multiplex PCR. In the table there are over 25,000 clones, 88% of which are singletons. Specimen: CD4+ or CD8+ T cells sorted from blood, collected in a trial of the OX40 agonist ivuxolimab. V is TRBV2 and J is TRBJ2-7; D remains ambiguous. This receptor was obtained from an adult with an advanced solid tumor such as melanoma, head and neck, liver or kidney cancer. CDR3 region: CASSLPSYEQYF. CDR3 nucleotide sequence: TGTGCCAGCAGCCTCCCTAGCTACGAGCAGTACTTC. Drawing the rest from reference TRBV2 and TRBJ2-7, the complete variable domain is EPEVTQTPSHQVTQMGQEVILRCVPISNHLYFYWYRQILGQKVEFLVSFYNNEISEKSEIFDDQFSVERPDGSNFTLKIRSTKLEDSAMYFCASSLPSYEQYFGPGTRLTVT.